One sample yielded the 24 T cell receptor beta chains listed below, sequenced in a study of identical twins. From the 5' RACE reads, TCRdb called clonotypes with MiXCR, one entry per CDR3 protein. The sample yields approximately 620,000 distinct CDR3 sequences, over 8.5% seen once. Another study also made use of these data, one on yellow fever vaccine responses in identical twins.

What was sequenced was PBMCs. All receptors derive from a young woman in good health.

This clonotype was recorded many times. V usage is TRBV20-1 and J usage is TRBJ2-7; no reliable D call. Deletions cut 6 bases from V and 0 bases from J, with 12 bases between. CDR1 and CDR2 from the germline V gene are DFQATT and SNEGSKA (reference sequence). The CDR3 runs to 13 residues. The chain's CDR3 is CSAPTLTSYEQYF. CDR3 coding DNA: TGCAGTGCACCGACTCTTACCTCCTACGAGCAGTACTTC.

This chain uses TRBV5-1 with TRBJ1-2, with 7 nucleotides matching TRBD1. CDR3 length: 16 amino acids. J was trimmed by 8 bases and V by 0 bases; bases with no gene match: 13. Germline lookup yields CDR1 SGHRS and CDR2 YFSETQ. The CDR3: CASSLAPTGRGRGYTF. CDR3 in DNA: TGCGCCAGCAGCTTGGCCCCGACAGGGAGGGGCCGCGGCTACACCTTC.

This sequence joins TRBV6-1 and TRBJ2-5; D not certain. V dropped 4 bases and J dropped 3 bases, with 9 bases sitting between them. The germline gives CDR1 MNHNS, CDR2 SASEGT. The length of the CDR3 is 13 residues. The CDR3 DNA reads TGTGCCAGCAGTGTAGGTGGGAAAGAGACCCAGTACTTC. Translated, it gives CASSVGGKETQYF.

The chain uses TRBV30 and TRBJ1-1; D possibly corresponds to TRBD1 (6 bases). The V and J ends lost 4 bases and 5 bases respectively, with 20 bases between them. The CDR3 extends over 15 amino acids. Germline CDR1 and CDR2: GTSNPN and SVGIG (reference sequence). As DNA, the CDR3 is TGTGCCTGGACCCCCAGGGGATTGTTGGAGACTGAAGCTTTCTTT. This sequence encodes CAWTPRGLLETEAFF. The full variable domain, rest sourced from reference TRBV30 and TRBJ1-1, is SQTIHQWPATLVQPVGSPLSLECTVEGTSNPNLYWYRQAAGRGLQLLFYSVGIGQISSEVPQNLSASRPQDRQFILSSKKLLLSDSGFYLCAWTPRGLLETEAFFGQGTRLTVV.

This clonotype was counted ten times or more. CDR3 bases: TGCAGCGTTGCTTTGGCCAGGGGGCTTCCCTCACCGGACAGTGAGCAGTTCTTC. Its protein product is CSVALARGLPSPDSEQFF. This chain links TRBV29-1 with TRBJ2-1, with 8 bases aligning to TRBD1. V shed 4 bases, J shed 9 bases, and the junction held 23 bases outside the gene matches. Germline V gives CDR1 SQVTM, CDR2 ANQGSEA. The CDR3 has 18 amino acids.

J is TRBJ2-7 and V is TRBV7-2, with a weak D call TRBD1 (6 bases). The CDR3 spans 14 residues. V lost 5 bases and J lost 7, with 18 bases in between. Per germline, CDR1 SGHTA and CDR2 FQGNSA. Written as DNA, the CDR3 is TGTGCCAGCAGCCTCCTCACAGGGTCCTCTGAGCAGTACTTC. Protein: CASSLLTGSSEQYF.

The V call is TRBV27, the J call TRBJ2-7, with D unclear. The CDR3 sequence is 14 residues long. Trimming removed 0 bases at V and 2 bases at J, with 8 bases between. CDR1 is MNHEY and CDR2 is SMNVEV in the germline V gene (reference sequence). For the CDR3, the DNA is TGTGCCAGCAGTTTATCGGGCTCTACCTACGAGCAGTACTTC. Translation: CASSLSGSTYEQYF.

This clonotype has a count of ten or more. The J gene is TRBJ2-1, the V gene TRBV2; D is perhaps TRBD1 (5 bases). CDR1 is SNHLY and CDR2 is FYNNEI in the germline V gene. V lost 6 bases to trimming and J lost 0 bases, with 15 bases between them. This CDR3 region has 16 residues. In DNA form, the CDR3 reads TGTGCCAGCAGGGAGACAGTACTGAACTCCTACAATGAGCAGTTCTTC. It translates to CASRETVLNSYNEQFF. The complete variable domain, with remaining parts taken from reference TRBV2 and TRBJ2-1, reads EPEVTQTPSHQVTQMGQEVILRCVPISNHLYFYWYRQILGQKVEFLVSFYNNEISEKSEIFDDQFSVERPDGSNFTLKIRSTKLEDSAMYFCASRETVLNSYNEQFFGPGTRLTVL.

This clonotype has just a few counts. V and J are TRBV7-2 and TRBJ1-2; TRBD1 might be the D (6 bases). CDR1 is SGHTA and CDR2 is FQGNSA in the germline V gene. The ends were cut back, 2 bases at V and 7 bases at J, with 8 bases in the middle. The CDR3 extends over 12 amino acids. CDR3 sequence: CASSLLQGGYTF. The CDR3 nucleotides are TGTGCCAGCAGCTTACTACAGGGTGGCTACACCTTC.

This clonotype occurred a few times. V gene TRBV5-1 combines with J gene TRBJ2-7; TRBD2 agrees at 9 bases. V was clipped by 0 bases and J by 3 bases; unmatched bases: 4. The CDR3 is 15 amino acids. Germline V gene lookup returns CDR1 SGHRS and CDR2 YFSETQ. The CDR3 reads CASSLVLAGNYEQYF. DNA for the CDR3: TGCGCCAGCAGCTTGGTACTAGCGGGCAACTACGAGCAGTACTTC.

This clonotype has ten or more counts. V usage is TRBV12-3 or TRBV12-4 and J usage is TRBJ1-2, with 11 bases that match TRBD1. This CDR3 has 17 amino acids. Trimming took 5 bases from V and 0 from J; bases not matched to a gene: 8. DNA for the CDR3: TGTGCCAGCAGTCAGCGGACAGGGGGCCTTCCTAACTATGGCTACACCTTC. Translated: CASSQRTGGLPNYGYTF.

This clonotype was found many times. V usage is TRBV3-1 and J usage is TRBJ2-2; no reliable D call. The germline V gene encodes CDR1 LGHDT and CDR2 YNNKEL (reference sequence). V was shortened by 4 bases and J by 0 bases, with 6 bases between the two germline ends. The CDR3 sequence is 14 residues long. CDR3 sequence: CASSLSANTGELFF. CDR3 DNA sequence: TGTGCCAGCAGCCTCAGCGCGAACACCGGGGAGCTGTTTTTT.

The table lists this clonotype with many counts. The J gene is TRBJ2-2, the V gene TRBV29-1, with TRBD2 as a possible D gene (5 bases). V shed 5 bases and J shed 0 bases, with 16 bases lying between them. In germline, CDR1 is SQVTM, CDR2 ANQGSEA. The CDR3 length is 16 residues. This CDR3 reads CSVQSPGVANTGELFF. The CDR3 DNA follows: TGCAGCGTTCAAAGCCCCGGGGTAGCGAACACCGGGGAGCTGTTTTTT.

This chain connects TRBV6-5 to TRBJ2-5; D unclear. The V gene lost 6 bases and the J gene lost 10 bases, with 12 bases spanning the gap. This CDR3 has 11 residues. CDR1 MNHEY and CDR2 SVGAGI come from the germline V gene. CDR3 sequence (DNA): TGTGCCAGCAGAAAGCAGCAGATCCAGTACTTC. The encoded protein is CASRKQQIQYF.

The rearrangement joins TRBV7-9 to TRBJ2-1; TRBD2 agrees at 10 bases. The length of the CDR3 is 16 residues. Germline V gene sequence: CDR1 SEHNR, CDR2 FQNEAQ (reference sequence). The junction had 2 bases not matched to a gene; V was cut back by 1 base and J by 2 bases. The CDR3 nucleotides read TGTGCCAGCAGCTTAGACGGACTAGCGGCCTACAATGAGCAGTTCTTC. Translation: CASSLDGLAAYNEQFF.

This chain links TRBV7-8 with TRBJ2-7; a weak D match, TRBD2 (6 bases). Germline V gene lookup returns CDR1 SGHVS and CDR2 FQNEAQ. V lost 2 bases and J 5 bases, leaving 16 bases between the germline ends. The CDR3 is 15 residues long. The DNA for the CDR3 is TGTGCCAGCAGCTTATTGGAGGGAGGAATCCACGAGCAGTACTTC. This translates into CASSLLEGGIHEQYF.

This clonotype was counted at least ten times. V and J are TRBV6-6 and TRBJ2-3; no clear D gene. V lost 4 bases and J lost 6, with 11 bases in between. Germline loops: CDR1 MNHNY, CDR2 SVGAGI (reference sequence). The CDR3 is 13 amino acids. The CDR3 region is CASSSLVLDTQYF. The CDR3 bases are TGTGCCAGCAGTTCTCTAGTTTTGGATACGCAGTATTTT.

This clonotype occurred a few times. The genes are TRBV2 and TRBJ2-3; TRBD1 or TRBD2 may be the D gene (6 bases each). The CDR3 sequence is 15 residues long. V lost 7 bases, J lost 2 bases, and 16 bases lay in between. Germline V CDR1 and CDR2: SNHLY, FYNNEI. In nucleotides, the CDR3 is TGTGCCAGCAATTCGAACGGGGGCCTCACAGATACGCAGTATTTT. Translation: CASNSNGGLTDTQYF.

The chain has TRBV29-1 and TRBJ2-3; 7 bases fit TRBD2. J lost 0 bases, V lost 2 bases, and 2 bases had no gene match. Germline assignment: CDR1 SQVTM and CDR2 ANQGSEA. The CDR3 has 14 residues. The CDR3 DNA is TGCAGCGTTGAACGGGGGGTTAGCACAGATACGCAGTATTTT. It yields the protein CSVERGVSTDTQYF.

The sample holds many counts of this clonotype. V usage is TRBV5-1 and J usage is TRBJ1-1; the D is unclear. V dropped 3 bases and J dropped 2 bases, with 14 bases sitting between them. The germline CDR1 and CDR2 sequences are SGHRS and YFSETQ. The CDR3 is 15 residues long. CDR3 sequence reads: CASSSTTTENTEAFF. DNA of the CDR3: TGCGCCAGCAGCTCCACGACAACGGAAAACACTGAAGCTTTCTTT.

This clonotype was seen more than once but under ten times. In DNA form, the CDR3 reads TGTGCCAGCAGTTTAGTTCGGGGGCTTTACAATGAGCAGTTCTTC. Translation: CASSLVRGLYNEQFF. The chain carries TRBV12-3 or TRBV12-4 and TRBJ2-1, with D perhaps given as TRBD1 or TRBD2 (6 bases each). Trimming shortened V by 1 base and J by 4 bases, and 11 bases separated the two germline ends. The CDR3 has 15 residues.

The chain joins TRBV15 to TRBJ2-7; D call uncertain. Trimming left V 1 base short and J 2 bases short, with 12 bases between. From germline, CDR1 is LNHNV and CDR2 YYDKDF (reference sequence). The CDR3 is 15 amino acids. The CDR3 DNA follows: TGTGCCACCAGCAGAGCTCCCCCGGGTACCTACGAGCAGTACTTC. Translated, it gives CATSRAPPGTYEQYF. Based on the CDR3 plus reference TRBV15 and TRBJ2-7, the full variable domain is DAMVIQNPRYQVTQFGKPVTLSCSQTLNHNVMYWYQQKSSQAPKLLFHYYDKDFNNEADTPDNFQSRRPNTSFCFLDIRSPGLGDTAMYLCATSRAPPGTYEQYFGPGTRLTVT.

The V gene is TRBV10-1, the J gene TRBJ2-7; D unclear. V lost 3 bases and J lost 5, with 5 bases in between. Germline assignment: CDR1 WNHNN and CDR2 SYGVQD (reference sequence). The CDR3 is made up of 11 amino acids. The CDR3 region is CASSDSDEQYF. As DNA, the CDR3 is TGCGCCAGCAGTGATTCGGACGAGCAGTACTTC.

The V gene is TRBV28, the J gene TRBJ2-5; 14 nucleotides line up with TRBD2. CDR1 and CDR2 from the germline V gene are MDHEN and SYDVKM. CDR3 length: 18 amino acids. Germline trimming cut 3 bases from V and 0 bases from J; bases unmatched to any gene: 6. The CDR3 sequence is CASSFSRTSGRYQETQYF. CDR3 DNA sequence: TGTGCCAGCAGTTTCTCCAGGACTAGCGGGAGGTACCAAGAGACCCAGTACTTC.